This TCR beta chain derives from a study of CD8+CD57+ T cells in acquired aplastic anemia (dated by TCRdb to 2016 to 2019). With regard to the full study: DNA extracted from sorted CD4+ and CD8+ cells had a mean of roughly 3.3 ug, with a range of 0.2 to 27.4 ug. CD8+CD57+ expansion was defined as frequency above the mean frequency observed in healthy subjects.

This clonotype was observed many times. Its antigen is unknown. Base qualities are not provided; no much larger clone lies one nucleotide away. The CDR3 has 13 amino acids, counting the end cysteine and phenylalanine. Kept here is only the CDR3 DNA, which spans 39 bases and is read in frame from base 1. A distance of 8 bases separates the germline ends of V and J, which lose 4 bases and 2 bases respectively. According to the germline V gene, CDR1 reads SNHLY and CDR2 reads FYNNEI. Patients chosen for sequencing had shown expansion of CD8+CD57+ cells by flow cytometry. Every patient had severe acquired aplastic anemia, diagnosed using the International Study of Aplastic Anemia and Agranulocytosis and Camitta criteria. At the time blood was sampled, none of the patients had received any therapy. In the study, sorted CD4+ and CD8+ blood T cells from patients with severe aplastic anemia and from healthy subjects underwent deep sequencing of TCR repertoires. Patients were enrolled in the USA under clinicaltrials.gov protocols 00001620, 01623167, 00001397, 00071045, 00081523 and 00961064. Ficoll-Paque density gradient centrifugation was used to isolate peripheral blood mononuclear cells. Before DNA extraction, CD4+ and CD8+ T cells were sorted with FACS or magnetic beads.

Results and caveats for the whole study, not just this receptor: Around 27 CD8+ CDR3 sequences were found in both patients and controls but appeared to be highly expressed in patients and within the immunodominant clones of the patients. No significant difference in CD8+ Simpson's diversity was found between patients and healthy controls (P=0.060).

Profiling of TCR beta VDJ combinations and CDR3 sequences used genomic DNA as the template. TCR repertoire sequencing was run on an Illumina HiSeq 2000. The paper's data handling went like this. TRBV/TRBJ rearrangement plots, CDR3 size and DJ length profiles, and Simpson's diversity index were used to assess repertoires. The most abundant DNA sequence in the deep sequencing data was taken as the immunodominant clone. CDR3 amino acid sequences were checked for sharing between subjects and were compared against published repertoires and the VDJdb database. TCRdb's own reprocessing of the public reads used fastp at Q25 and MiXCR and kept productive beta chains. Each entry merges the rows of one CDR3 protein and shows their most common DNA and genes. The V and J calls and clone size come from TCRdb's table, not from the authors' own analysis. Across this sample there are approximately 170,000 distinct CDR3 sequences, with around half seen only once. 3.2% of the sample is held by the ten biggest clonotypes.

Recombination linked TRBV2 to TRBJ2-5; no confident D gene assignment can be made. The clonotype originates from a human donor with aplastic anemia. The sample taken for sequencing was sorted CD4+, CD8+, or CD8+CD57+ T cells (not recorded which) from PBMCs. The CDR3 protein is CASSGSFQETQYF. The DNA sequence reads TGTGCCAGCAGTGGCTCCTTTCAAGAGACCCAGTACTTC.